A selection of T cell receptor beta chains follows, all from one sample in a study of cytomegalovirus exposure and HLA in healthy donors. Measured with immunoSEQ multiplex PCR; TCRdb has only the in-frame clones, and not every one. Found here are more than 200,000 clones, about three quarters of them singletons; the top ten hold 15% to 17%. The sequenced sample was PBMCs. The source of these receptors is a man aged 40-55 years in good health and CMV-seronegative. Both conserved end residues are part of each CDR3. A D gene is named only where the DNA matches it firmly. Clone size is stated in some rows and not others, as once, few, many or a class when expanded.

j_gene	abundance	d_gene	v_gene	CDR3aa	CDR3nt
TRBJ1-2	.	.	TRBV7-8	CASSSQQGHYGYTF	TGTGCCAGCAGCTCCCAACAGGGCCACTATGGCTACACCTTC
TRBJ2-3	.	TRBD1	TRBV7-6	CASSFRDRGPDTQYF	TGTGCCAGCAGCTTCCGGGACAGGGGACCAGATACGCAGTATTTT
TRBJ1-4	.	.	TRBV29-1	CSVEDKRGEKLFF	TGCAGCGTTGAAGATAAGCGGGGCGAAAAACTGTTTTTT
TRBJ2-7	.	.	TRBV4-3	CASSQDATGSPYEQYF	TGCGCCAGCAGCCAAGATGCAACAGGGAGTCCCTACGAGCAGTACTTC
TRBJ1-6	.	.	TRBV14	CASSQGLGHPDSPLHF	TGTGCCAGCAGCCAAGGGTTAGGACACCCAGATTCACCCCTCCACTTT
TRBJ2-6	.	TRBD1	TRBV7-9	CASSTTGTGANVLTF	TGTGCCAGCAGCACGACAGGGACTGGGGCCAACGTCCTGACTTTC
TRBJ2-3	.	.	TRBV7-9	CASSLVGAYTDTQYF	TGTGCCAGCAGCTTAGTCGGTGCCTACACAGATACGCAGTATTTT
TRBJ2-5	.	.	TRBV6-1	CASTQRGGLAETQYF	TGTGCCAGCACCCAGAGGGGGGGCCTTGCAGAGACCCAGTACTTC
TRBJ1-1	.	.	TRBV5-1	CASSHITPRGNTEAFF	TGCGCCAGCAGCCATATCACACCCAGGGGGAACACTGAAGCTTTCTTT
TRBJ2-1	.	.	TRBV6-1	CASSEGAPSEFF	TGTGCCAGCAGTGAAGGGGCCCCTTCGGAGTTCTTC
TRBJ2-4	.	TRBD2	TRBV14	CASSPTTSGRAGGGIQYF	TGTGCCAGCAGCCCAACGACTAGCGGGAGGGCCGGGGGTGGCATTCAGTACTTC
TRBJ2-7	.	TRBD1	TRBV5-1	CASSLPLGQGGDEQYF	TGCGCCAGCAGCTTGCCTCTGGGACAGGGAGGAGACGAGCAGTACTTC
TRBJ2-1	once	TRBD2	TRBV7-3	CASSLGTSFNEQFF	TGTGCCAGCAGCTTGGGGACTAGCTTCAATGAGCAGTTCTTC
TRBJ1-3	.	TRBD1	TRBV13	CASSSEGAGRKDTIYF	TGTGCCAGCAGTTCAGAGGGGGCAGGCCGTAAGGACACCATATATTTT
TRBJ2-5	.	TRBD2	TRBV9	CASSPRLAGNQETQYF	TGTGCCAGCAGCCCTCGACTAGCGGGGAACCAAGAGACCCAGTACTTC
TRBJ1-6	.	.	TRBV28	CASSSTRVSYNSPLHF	TGTGCCAGCAGTTCCACCAGGGTTTCCTATAATTCACCCCTCCACTTT
TRBJ1-2	.	.	TRBV4-2	CASSQPRSRGYGYTF	TGTGCCAGCAGCCAACCTCGATCCAGGGGTTATGGCTACACCTTC
TRBJ2-7	.	.	TRBV9	CASSVGSRQGFSYEQYF	TGTGCCAGCAGCGTAGGTTCCCGCCAGGGGTTTTCCTACGAGCAGTACTTC
TRBJ1-5	.	TRBD1	TRBV6-1	CASSEAQGGQPQHF	TGTGCCAGCAGTGAAGCGCAGGGGGGTCAGCCCCAGCATTTT
TRBJ2-3	.	TRBD2	TRBV19	CASKASGFRTDTQYF	TGTGCCAGTAAGGCTAGCGGGTTTAGAACAGATACGCAGTATTTT
TRBJ2-1	.	TRBD2	TRBV11-2	CASRGTSGTNYNEQFF	TGTGCCAGCAGAGGGACTAGCGGGACCAACTACAATGAGCAGTTCTTC
TRBJ1-5	.	TRBD1	TRBV2	CASSAQGTRQPQHF	TGTGCCAGCAGTGCACAGGGGACTCGGCAGCCCCAGCATTTT
TRBJ2-7	.	TRBD2	TRBV28	CASTPPGLAALTLYF	TGTGCCAGCACTCCACCTGGGCTAGCGGCCTTAACTCTGTACTTC
TRBJ2-6	few	.	TRBV5-1	CASSLTGSSGANVLTF	TGCGCCAGCAGCTTGACGGGAAGCTCTGGGGCCAACGTCCTGACTTTC
TRBJ2-2	.	.	TRBV5-1	CASSLWQTNTGELFF	TGCGCCAGCAGCTTGTGGCAGACGAACACCGGGGAGCTGTTTTTT
TRBJ2-2	.	.	TRBV7-2	CASTFPYSRGNTGELFF	TGTGCCAGCACCTTCCCTTACTCCAGGGGGAACACCGGGGAGCTGTTTTTT
TRBJ1-2	.	.	TRBV5-1	CASSPGGGGANYGYTF	TGCGCCAGCAGCCCCGGTGGGGGGGGCGCTAACTATGGCTACACCTTC
TRBJ1-2	once	TRBD1	TRBV4-3	CASSQELNRGVPGYTF	TGCGCCAGCAGCCAAGAATTGAACAGGGGCGTCCCGGGCTACACCTTC
TRBJ2-4	.	TRBD2	TRBV5-1	CASSLLAGGPKNIQYF	TGCGCCAGCAGCTTGTTGGCGGGGGGGCCCAAAAACATTCAGTACTTC
TRBJ2-2	.	TRBD1	TRBV10-3	CAIGTGLTGELFF	TGTGCCATTGGGACAGGGTTAACCGGGGAGCTGTTTTTT
TRBJ2-7	.	.	TRBV9	CASSVGQGLYEQYF	TGTGCCAGCAGCGTAGGCCAGGGGCTCTACGAGCAGTACTTC
TRBJ2-7	.	TRBD1	TRBV4-2	CASSQERQGAYEQYF	TGTGCCAGCAGCCAAGAAAGGCAGGGGGCCTACGAGCAGTACTTC
TRBJ2-5	.	.	TRBV5-4	CASSITSEETQYF	TGTGCCAGCAGCATCACGAGCGAAGAGACCCAGTACTTC
TRBJ1-2	few	.	TRBV10-3	CATGGSYGYTF	TGTGCCACGGGGGGTTCCTATGGCTACACCTTC
TRBJ1-1	few	.	TRBV5-4	CASSERENTEAFF	TGTGCCAGCAGTGAGAGGGAGAACACTGAAGCTTTCTTT
TRBJ1-1	.	.	TRBV29-1	CSVELGGGPDTEAFF	TGCAGCGTTGAATTAGGTGGCGGGCCAGACACTGAAGCTTTCTTT
TRBJ2-1	.	TRBD2	TRBV19	CASTSSGRAFHNEQFF	TGTGCCAGTACTTCTAGCGGGAGGGCCTTCCACAATGAGCAGTTCTTC
TRBJ2-3	.	TRBD2	TRBV7-6	CASGGLAGALGTDTQYF	TGTGCCTCAGGAGGACTAGCGGGGGCCTTAGGCACAGATACGCAGTATTTT
TRBJ2-5	.	TRBD2	TRBV27	CASSLSTTSGGNQYF	TGTGCCAGCAGTTTATCGACGACTAGCGGAGGAAACCAGTACTTC
TRBJ1-1	few	TRBD1	TRBV16	CASSQSATGDIEAFF	TGTGCCAGCAGCCAATCCGCGACAGGGGACATCGAAGCTTTCTTT
TRBJ1-5	.	.	TRBV19	CASSILTANQPQHF	TGTGCCAGTAGTATTTTGACAGCTAATCAGCCCCAGCATTTT
TRBJ2-3	.	.	TRBV14	CASSQGSPSISFTDTQYF	TGTGCCAGCAGCCAAGGGTCGCCTAGCATCTCCTTCACAGATACGCAGTATTTT
TRBJ1-2	.	.	TRBV6-5	CASSYGPGMNYGYTF	TGTGCCAGCAGTTACGGTCCAGGAATGAACTATGGCTACACCTTC
TRBJ2-7	once	.	TRBV4-1	CASSQQPSTGRAYEQYF	TGCGCCAGCAGCCAACAACCCAGTACAGGGAGAGCCTACGAGCAGTACTTC
TRBJ2-1	once	TRBD2	TRBV5-6	CASIWGLAGGAYNEQFF	TGTGCCAGCATCTGGGGACTAGCGGGGGGAGCCTACAATGAGCAGTTCTTC
TRBJ2-2	.	.	TRBV7-9	CSSSPTRLERGTGELFF	TGTTCCAGCAGCCCTACACGACTAGAGCGAGGTACCGGGGAGCTGTTTTTT
TRBJ2-7	.	TRBD1	TRBV28	CASNPTGGRSYEQYF	TGTGCCAGCAACCCCACAGGGGGAAGGTCCTACGAGCAGTACTTC
TRBJ1-1	.	TRBD1	TRBV12-5	CASGLKIPGTGGNGNTEAFF	TGTGCTAGTGGCTTAAAAATTCCCGGGACAGGGGGCAATGGGAACACTGAAGCTTTCTTT
TRBJ1-2	.	TRBD1	TRBV7-9	CASATGVGYTF	TGTGCCAGTGCAACAGGGGTTGGCTACACCTTC
TRBJ1-2	.	.	TRBV27	CASSMSGVVGGYTF	TGTGCCAGCAGTATGTCAGGGGTTGTAGGAGGCTACACCTTC
TRBJ1-2	.	.	TRBV15	CATSRGEILDRVYYGYTF	TGTGCCACCAGCAGAGGGGAGATCCTGGACAGAGTATATTATGGCTACACCTTC
TRBJ2-2	once	.	TRBV13	CASSLGVTTNTGELFF	TGTGCCAGCAGCTTAGGCGTCACAACGAACACCGGGGAGCTGTTTTTT
TRBJ1-2	.	TRBD1	TRBV27	CASSLKGQGRSGHGYTF	TGTGCCAGCAGCCTCAAGGGACAGGGCAGGTCAGGGCATGGCTACACCTTC
TRBJ2-3	.	TRBD1	TRBV6-1	CASSRQGGTDTQYF	TGTGCCAGCAGTCGCCAGGGGGGCACAGATACGCAGTATTTT
TRBJ1-2	.	.	TRBV5-8	CASSLPNYGYTF	TGTGCCAGCAGCCTACCAAACTATGGCTACACCTTC
TRBJ1-1	.	.	TRBV6-5	CAGSYSGGTEAFF	TGTGCCGGCAGTTACTCGGGGGGGACTGAAGCTTTCTTT
TRBJ2-5	.	TRBD2	TRBV7-2	CASSSERGGVETQYF	TGTGCCAGCAGCTCTGAGCGGGGGGGTGTAGAGACCCAGTACTTC
TRBJ2-2	.	.	TRBV7-2	CASSVRANTGELFF	TGTGCCAGCAGCGTCAGGGCGAACACCGGGGAGCTGTTTTTT
TRBJ2-7	.	TRBD2	TRBV28	CASSDGTSGVYEQYF	TGTGCCAGCAGTGATGGGACTAGCGGAGTTTACGAGCAGTACTTC